This section outlines one T cell receptor (beta chain) sequence together with its context. The target antigen is unknown. The entry originates in a study of prognosis after radiotherapy for stage I lung cancer. Study information: With a biologically effective dose of at least 100 Gy, radiotherapy took the form of SBRT split into 3 to 5 fractions. After radiotherapy, 15 showed no significant progression while a few developed distant metastases (median about seven months). Findings and caveats of the study: Clone counts measured for unique TCRs fell after stereotactic body radiation therapy, median roughly 9,300 versus 7,200.

Trimming cost V 5 bases and J 5 bases; bases outside gene matches: 10. Germline lookup yields CDR1 SGHTA and CDR2 FQGTGA. The CDR3 totals 15 residues. At each of two time points, approximately 5.8 milliliters of venous blood were taken. Genomic DNA yielded TCR beta CDR3, amplified by two-round multiplex PCR. Gene-specific TRBV and TRBJ primers were used in PCR round one. TCRdb redid the calling of the multiplex PCR reads with MiXCR, one entry per CDR3 protein. Among about 13,000 distinct CDR3 sequences, roughly 40% were seen once, and the ten largest hold roughly 41%. The chain recombines TRBV7-3 with TRBJ2-3; the match to TRBD2 covers 7 bases. The receptor's source is a donor over 45 with non-small cell lung cancer. The specimen comprised PBMCs, sampled before or after stereotactic body radiation therapy (not recorded which). The CDR3, as DNA: TGTGCCAGCAGCCTTTCAGTGGGGGGGGGAGATACGCAGTATTTT. Its protein is CASSLSVGGGDTQYF.